Below are 9 T cell receptor beta chains sequenced from a single sample in a study of cytomegalovirus exposure and HLA in healthy donors. Amplification used 60 Vbeta primers and 13 Jbeta primers. Here immunoSEQ multiplex PCR was the method, and the copy in TCRdb shows in-frame clones only, minus some. The data hold about 100,000 clones, with nearly 80% observed a single time. The sample taken for sequencing was PBMCs. The receptors come from a woman in her thirties or forties in good health and CMV-seronegative.

In its sample, this clone ranks as medium-sized. The chain links TRBV6-4 to TRBJ2-3, with TRBD2 matching over 7 bases. CDR3 size: 14 residues. Per the germline V gene, CDR1 is MRHNA and CDR2 is SNTAGT. The V and J ends lost 2 bases and 4 bases, in that order; junction bases with no gene match: 3. Here the CDR3 DNA reads TGTGCCAGCAGTGACATCGGGGGGTCAGATACGCAGTATTTT. Residues: CASSDIGGSDTQYF.

The chain has TRBV7-3 and TRBJ2-1, with 7 bases fitting TRBD2. Germline loops: CDR1 SGHTA, CDR2 FQGTGA. V was pared by 5 bases and J by 4 bases, with 5 bases of the junction left unmatched. The CDR3 spans 14 residues. The chain's CDR3 is CASSRSSGYNEQFF. CDR3 sequence (DNA): TGTGCCAGCAGCCGAAGTAGCGGGTACAATGAGCAGTTCTTC.

V usage is TRBV19 and J usage is TRBJ1-2, with D maybe TRBD1 (5 bases). The germline V gene encodes CDR1 LNHDA and CDR2 SQIVND (reference sequence). The CDR3 length is 12 residues. Trimming removed 5 bases from V and 4 bases from J, with 8 bases in between. The CDR3 spells CASSPGRYGYTF. The CDR3 nucleotides are TGTGCCAGTAGTCCAGGGCGCTATGGCTACACCTTC.

DNA for the CDR3: TGTGCCAGCAGCGTAGACAGGCGCGCTAGCACAGATACGCAGTATTTT. It translates to CASSVDRRASTDTQYF. V and J are TRBV9 and TRBJ2-3; D is possibly TRBD1 (5 bases). This CDR3 has 16 amino acids. V lost 0 bases, J lost 0 bases, and 11 bases lay in between. Germline V gives CDR1 SGDLS, CDR2 YYNGEE.

J is TRBJ2-2 and V is TRBV5-1, with 10 bases lining up with TRBD2. In germline, CDR1 is SGHRS, CDR2 YFSETQ. The length of the CDR3 is 15 residues. J gave up 2 bases and V 3 bases, and 1 base lay outside the gene matches. The CDR3 region has the DNA TGCGCCAGCAGCTCTAGCGGGGGAAACACCGGGGAGCTGTTTTTT. Translating gives CASSSSGGNTGELFF.

This clone was detected only once. The rearrangement joins TRBV30 to TRBJ2-1; 12 nucleotides line up with TRBD2. Germline V gives CDR1 GTSNPN, CDR2 SVGIG (reference sequence). This CDR3 region has 14 residues. V trimming: 5 bases; J trimming: 6 bases; junction bases outside the gene matches: 5. CDR3 in amino acids: CAWELAGGPNEQFF. Written as DNA, the CDR3 is TGTGCCTGGGAACTAGCGGGGGGCCCCAATGAGCAGTTCTTC.

V and J are TRBV7-8 and TRBJ1-2; 7 bases line up with TRBD1. The CDR3 consists of 19 residues. V lost 0 bases to trimming and J lost 2 bases; unmatched junction nucleotides: 15. Germline CDR1 SGHVS, CDR2 FQNEAQ. CDR3 loop: CASSLASLFGNRGNYGYTF. Here the CDR3 DNA reads TGTGCCAGCAGCTTAGCTTCTTTGTTCGGGAACAGGGGAAACTATGGCTACACCTTC.

The V gene is TRBV14, the J gene TRBJ1-4; D call uncertain. The CDR3 totals 15 residues. Trimming stripped 3 bases from V and 0 bases from J, with 8 bases between. Per germline, CDR1 SGHDN and CDR2 FVKESK. CDR3 nucleotide sequence: TGTGCCAGCAGCCAGAGGGCCCCAACTAATGAAAAACTGTTTTTT. Protein product: CASSQRAPTNEKLFF.

This chain links TRBV5-1 with TRBJ2-7, with 7 bases identical to TRBD2. With 4 bases clipped from V and 4 bases from J, the junction kept 11 bases outside the gene matches. The CDR3 is 15 residues long. Per the germline V gene, CDR1 is SGHRS and CDR2 is YFSETQ. CDR3 sequence reads: CASSPTGGGGYEQYF. As DNA, the CDR3 is TGCGCCAGCAGCCCGACGGGCGGGGGAGGATACGAGCAGTACTTC.